The 27 T cell receptor beta chains presented below share a single source sample, sequenced in a study of CD8 T cells in Susac syndrome. Reverse transcription of about 0.45 to 1 ug RNA was performed with random hexamers. In TCRdb, the immunoSEQ multiplex PCR reads were re-called with MiXCR into one record per CDR3 protein. The data hold 130,000 or so distinct CDR3 sequences, with about 94% observed a single time. Sequenced input: CD8+ T cells from PBMCs. Receptors were obtained from a human donor with Susac syndrome.

V gene TRBV25-1 combines with J gene TRBJ2-1; D is perhaps TRBD2 (5 bases). V lost 5 bases to trimming and J lost 10 bases, with 12 bases between them. This CDR3 has 12 residues. Germline lookup yields CDR1 MGHDK and CDR2 SYGVNS. The DNA of the CDR3 is TGTGCCAGCAGTAGAGGTGAGCGGGAGCAGTTCTTC. Its protein product is CASSRGEREQFF. The entire variable domain, with the rest obtained from reference TRBV25-1 and TRBJ2-1, is as follows: EADIYQTPRYLVIGTGKKITLECSQTMGHDKMYWYQQDPGMELHLIHYSYGVNSTEKGDLSSESTVSRIRTEHFPLTLESARPSHTSQYLCASSRGEREQFFGPGTRLTVL.

The chain has TRBV20-1 and TRBJ1-2; 7 positions agree with TRBD1. This CDR3 spans 12 amino acids. V gave up 3 bases and J gave up 7 bases; unmatched junction bases: 5. Germline-derived CDR1 and CDR2 are DFQATT and SNEGSKA (reference sequence). The CDR3 DNA sequence: TGCAGTGCTAGCGATGGACAGGCTGGCTACACCTTC. Translated, it gives CSASDGQAGYTF.

CDR3 amino acids: CASSFRPSGEQFF. The CDR3 DNA follows: TGTGCCAGCAGTTTCCGCCCCAGCGGTGAGCAGTTCTTC. The V call is TRBV28, the J call TRBJ2-1, with D maybe TRBD2 (5 bases). The germline CDR1 and CDR2 sequences are MDHEN and SYDVKM. V was shortened by 3 bases and J by 9 bases, with 12 bases between the two germline ends. The CDR3 spans 13 residues.

The chain has TRBV14 and TRBJ1-6, with D uncertain. The V end lost 1 base, the J end lost 5 bases, and 15 bases lay between the germline ends. The CDR3 length is 17 residues. Germline V gene lookup returns CDR1 SGHDN and CDR2 FVKESK. As DNA, the CDR3 is TGTGCCAGCAGCCAAGTTTTGTCTGTACCGAATAATTCACCCCTCCACTTT. Protein sequence: CASSQVLSVPNNSPLHF.

The table lists this clonotype with a count of one. The chain employs TRBV4-2 and TRBJ1-2; possibly TRBD1 for D (5 bases). This CDR3 has 13 residues. Per germline, CDR1 LGHNA and CDR2 YNFKEQ. V lost 6 bases and J 8 bases, leaving 16 bases between the germline ends. Here the CDR3 DNA reads TGTGCCAGCAGAGAAACGGGGGAGGAGGGCTACACCTTC. Its translation: CASRETGEEGYTF.

The J gene is TRBJ2-3, the V gene TRBV6-5, with TRBD2 matching 10 bases. The CDR3 extends over 16 amino acids. With 0 bases clipped from V and 3 bases from J, the junction kept 3 bases outside the gene matches. The germline gives CDR1 MNHEY, CDR2 SVGAGI. The CDR3 DNA is TGTGCCAGCAGTTACTCGAGCGGGGGGGCAACAGATACGCAGTATTTT. It specifies CASSYSSGGATDTQYF.

V and J are TRBV12-3 or TRBV12-4 and TRBJ2-5; possibly TRBD1 for D (6 bases). CDR3 size: 15 residues. The germline V and J ends were trimmed by 6 bases and 5 bases, with 19 bases remaining between them. This CDR3 is CASSPSDSSGETQYF. CDR3 nucleotide sequence: TGTGCCAGCAGCCCCTCGGACAGTTCTGGTGAGACCCAGTACTTC.

The V call is TRBV11-2, the J call TRBJ2-1, with 7 bases identical to TRBD1. Per the germline V gene, CDR1 is SGHAT and CDR2 is FQNNGV. The CDR3 consists of 16 residues. Trimming removed 5 bases from V and 8 bases from J; junction bases left unmatched: 15. The CDR3 protein is CASSPLSGTVRHEQFF. CDR3 sequence (DNA): TGTGCCAGCAGCCCCCTTTCCGGGACAGTAAGGCATGAGCAGTTCTTC.

V and J are TRBV29-1 and TRBJ2-7; TRBD1 might be the D (6 bases). Trimming took off 5 bases at V and 5 bases at J, with 16 bases between the two ends. Germline assignment: CDR1 SQVTM and CDR2 ANQGSEA. The CDR3 runs 13 residues. CDR3 loop: CSVTGTRPHEQYF. In nucleotides, the CDR3 is TGCAGCGTTACAGGGACGAGACCCCACGAGCAGTACTTC.

J is TRBJ1-6 and V is TRBV12-5, with 7 bases fitting TRBD1. The trim removed 3 bases at V and 8 bases at J, leaving 4 bases unmatched. CDR1 LGHNT and CDR2 FRNRAP come from the germline V gene. The CDR3 loop spans 14 amino acids. CDR3 loop: CASGFRRGDSPLHF. CDR3 bases: TGTGCTAGTGGTTTCCGCAGGGGGGATTCACCCCTCCACTTT.

This chain uses TRBV10-2 with TRBJ1-1; TRBD1 is a possible D gene (5 bases). Germline CDR1 reads WSHSY; CDR2 reads SAAADI. V was shortened by 2 bases and J by 7 bases, with 14 bases between the two germline ends. The CDR3 is 14 residues long. This chain's CDR3 is CASSEVWGTGEAFF. In DNA, the CDR3 is TGCGCCAGCAGTGAGGTATGGGGGACGGGTGAAGCTTTCTTT.

The chain couples TRBV18 to TRBJ1-2; the D is unclear. The length of the CDR3 is 11 residues. The V gene's germline CDR1 is KGHSH and CDR2 LQKENI. Trimming took off 2 bases at V and 6 bases at J, with 4 bases between the two ends. CDR3 sequence (DNA): TGTGCCAGCTCACCAGGGGATGGCTACACCTTC. Encoded protein: CASSPGDGYTF.

This chain joins TRBV12-3 or TRBV12-4 and TRBJ1-1; D is uncertain. The CDR3 runs 11 residues. Trimming stripped 5 bases from V and 7 bases from J, with 8 bases between. Here the CDR3 DNA reads TGTGCCAGCAGTCTCGGAATTGAAGCTTTCTTT. Translation: CASSLGIEAFF.

The CDR3 loop reads CASSGGQGGLDTQYF. In DNA, the CDR3 is TGTGCCAGCAGCGGAGGACAGGGAGGGCTAGATACGCAGTATTTT. The rearrangement uses TRBV7-7 and TRBJ2-3; weak D call: TRBD1 (8 bases). Germline V gives CDR1 SSHAT, CDR2 FNYEAQ (reference sequence). V was pared by 5 bases and J by 5 bases, with 17 bases between. CDR3 length: 15 residues.

The J gene is TRBJ2-7, the V gene TRBV9; no definite D call. V was cut by 1 base and J by 0 bases, with 11 bases left in between. Germline loops: CDR1 SGDLS, CDR2 YYNGEE. The length of the CDR3 is 15 residues. This CDR3 reads CASSVSPVGSYEQYF. For the CDR3, the DNA is TGTGCCAGCAGCGTAAGCCCGGTTGGCTCCTACGAGCAGTACTTC.

The rearrangement joins TRBV6-5 to TRBJ2-5, with unresolved D. Trimming shortened V by 5 bases and J by 3 bases, and 13 bases separated the two germline ends. The V gene's germline CDR1 is MNHEY and CDR2 SVGAGI. CDR3 length: 14 residues. This chain's CDR3 is CASSQSSSEETQYF. As DNA, the CDR3 is TGTGCCAGCAGTCAGTCAAGTTCGGAAGAGACCCAGTACTTC.

The J gene is TRBJ2-5, the V gene TRBV3-1, with 10 bases aligning to TRBD2. Germline V gene data show CDR1 as LGHDT and CDR2 as YNNKEL (reference sequence). The CDR3 covers 16 residues. Trimming at V came to 7 bases and at J to 5 bases, leaving 13 bases not matched to a gene. CDR3 residues: CASTRRERGGLETQYF. The CDR3 DNA reads as TGTGCCAGCACGCGTCGGGAGCGGGGGGGCCTTGAGACCCAGTACTTC.

The chain couples TRBV6-6 to TRBJ2-3; TRBD2 is a possible D gene (6 bases). Germline CDR1 is MNHNY and CDR2 is SVGAGI (reference sequence). The V gene lost 4 bases and the J gene lost 11 bases, with 19 bases spanning the gap. The CDR3 extends over 14 amino acids. The CDR3 DNA is TGTGCCAGCAGTTCCTCGGGACTTTTAGAAGGGCAGTATTTT. Translating it yields CASSSSGLLEGQYF.

DNA of the CDR3: TGTGCCAGCAGCTTGGAGGGACTACAAGAGACCCAGTACTTC. Residues: CASSLEGLQETQYF. This chain links TRBV5-4 with TRBJ2-5; the match to TRBD2 covers 7 bases. The germline gives CDR1 SGHNT, CDR2 YYREEE (reference sequence). The CDR3 sequence is 14 residues long. The J segment lost 2 bases and the V segment lost 0 bases, leaving 1 base of the junction unmatched.

This clonotype has a single count. This sequence joins TRBV30 and TRBJ1-2; TRBD1 is a possible D gene (5 bases). The length of the CDR3 is 14 residues. From germline, CDR1 is GTSNPN and CDR2 SVGIG (reference sequence). V was pared by 0 bases and J by 6 bases, with 14 bases between. This CDR3 is CAWSVAREENGYTF. CDR3 sequence (DNA): TGTGCCTGGAGTGTAGCCAGGGAGGAGAATGGCTACACCTTC.

The rearrangement joins TRBV11-2 to TRBJ2-3, with D unresolved. CDR3 size: 15 residues. V lost 5 bases and J 6 bases, leaving 18 bases between the germline ends. Germline-derived CDR1 and CDR2 are SGHAT and FQNNGV. The CDR3 DNA sequence: TGTGCCAGCAGCAAGGACCGAGTGGTTTGGGATACGCAGTATTTT. Protein product: CASSKDRVVWDTQYF.

This rearrangement joins TRBV7-3 to TRBJ2-5, with a weak D call TRBD1 (6 bases). The CDR3 is 13 residues long. Germline V CDR1 and CDR2: SGHTA, FQGTGA. V lost 1 base, J lost 5 bases, and 8 bases lay in between. The CDR3 bases are TGTGCCAGCAGCTTAATGCAGGGGGAGACCCAGTACTTC. Translating it yields CASSLMQGETQYF.

This sequence joins TRBV9 and TRBJ2-2, with a weak D call TRBD1 (5 bases). This CDR3 is built from 14 residues. The V gene lost 4 bases and the J gene lost 6 bases, with 13 bases spanning the gap. Germline lookup yields CDR1 SGDLS and CDR2 YYNGEE. CDR3 amino acids: CASSPKRGPGELFF. The CDR3 DNA is TGTGCCAGCAGCCCAAAAAGGGGCCCCGGGGAGCTGTTTTTT.

This clonotype was counted once. The chain joins TRBV30 to TRBJ1-1; D is uncertain. The germline V gene has CDR1 GTSNPN and CDR2 SVGIG (reference sequence). The CDR3 covers 13 residues. CDR3 protein: CVGTRQAGTEAFF. The CDR3 DNA follows: TGTGTCGGAACACGGCAGGCAGGCACTGAAGCTTTCTTT.

This clonotype is a singleton in its sample. The genes are TRBV9 and TRBJ1-1; D gene uncertain. V was pared by 4 bases and J by 6 bases, with 13 bases between. CDR1 and CDR2 from the germline V gene are SGDLS and YYNGEE. The CDR3 has 13 residues. CDR3 sequence: CASSPRIVAEAFF. The CDR3 bases are TGTGCCAGCAGCCCCCGGATTGTAGCTGAAGCTTTCTTT.

The chain couples TRBV29-1 to TRBJ2-3; either TRBD1 or TRBD2 may fit D (5 bases each). Germline V gene data show CDR1 as SQVTM and CDR2 as ANQGSEA. V shed 4 bases and J shed 6 bases, with 14 bases lying between them. CDR3 length: 13 amino acids. Here the CDR3 DNA reads TGCAGCGTTGTGTCAGGGAGAGAGGATACGCAGTATTTT. This gives the protein CSVVSGREDTQYF.

The rearrangement links TRBV11-2 to TRBJ2-3; 12 nucleotides align to TRBD2. V dropped 5 bases and J dropped 2; count of bases not matched to a gene: 11. CDR1 SGHAT and CDR2 FQNNGV come from the germline V gene. There are 18 residues in the CDR3. DNA for the CDR3: TGTGCCAGCAGCCCAGGGGGGACTAGCGGGTTCTACACAGATACGCAGTATTTT. As protein: CASSPGGTSGFYTDTQYF.